The 7 T cell receptor beta chains given below trace back to one sample, sequenced in a study of blood T cell repertoires in COVID-19. The data were produced by immunoSEQ multiplex PCR, yet TCRdb's version contains in-frame clones alone and is incomplete. Of about 160,000 clones in the sample, more than 70% were seen once. Sequencing was performed on peripheral blood. These TCRs come from a woman of 80 years or more with active or convalescent COVID-19.

The V gene is TRBV9, the J gene TRBJ2-1; 9 nucleotides align to TRBD2. Losses at the gene ends were 1 base for V and 0 bases for J; bases not matched to a gene: 2. This CDR3 is 16 amino acids long. Germline CDR1 SGDLS, CDR2 YYNGEE. CDR3 loop: CASSVISGSSYNEQFF. The CDR3 nucleotides are TGTGCCAGCAGCGTAATTAGCGGGAGCTCCTACAATGAGCAGTTCTTC. The full variable domain, rest sourced from reference TRBV9 and TRBJ2-1, is DSGVTQTPKHLITATGQRVTLRCSPRSGDLSVYWYQQSLDQGLQFLIQYYNGEERAKGNILERFSAQQFPDLHSELNLSSLELGDSALYFCASSVISGSSYNEQFFGPGTRLTVL.

V is TRBV24-1 and J is TRBJ2-3; 8 nucleotides align to TRBD1. V lost 4 bases and J lost 1; bases outside the gene matches: 3. The CDR3 totals 15 residues. Germline CDR1 and CDR2: KGHDR and SFDVKD. The CDR3 DNA is TGTGCCACCAGTGACGTGACAGGGGGCACAGATACGCAGTATTTT. It translates to CATSDVTGGTDTQYF.

This CDR3 reads CASSLESRLAPLHF. The CDR3 nucleotides read TGTGCCAGCAGCTTAGAATCCCGCCTGGCTCCCCTCCACTTT. The chain uses TRBV7-9 and TRBJ1-6, with D hard to call. Germline CDR1 SEHNR, CDR2 FQNEAQ (reference sequence). Trimming left V 1 base short and J 13 bases short, with 14 bases between. The CDR3 consists of 14 residues.

There are a few counts of this clone. J is TRBJ1-2 and V is TRBV5-1, with 8 bases identical to TRBD1. The CDR3 consists of 12 residues. CDR1 is SGHRS and CDR2 is YFSETQ in the germline V gene. The V and J ends lost 3 bases and 12 bases, in that order; junction bases with no gene match: 7. The CDR3 sequence is CASSSTGEYDTF. The CDR3 coding sequence is TGCGCCAGCAGCTCGACAGGGGAGTACGACACCTTC.

This clone was seen a few times. The chain joins TRBV2 to TRBJ1-2, with TRBD1 as a possible D gene (6 bases). The CDR3 spans 13 residues. V was cut by 7 bases and J by 7 bases, with 16 bases left in between. The germline V gene encodes CDR1 SNHLY and CDR2 FYNNEI. The CDR3 reads CASTIGSGAGYTF. The CDR3 DNA reads as TGTGCCAGCACCATCGGATCAGGGGCTGGCTACACCTTC.

Remarks on this clone: Other DNA sequences in the sample encode the same CDR3. This chain uses TRBV19 with TRBJ1-4; TRBD1 matches 7 bases. V shed 5 bases and J 0 bases; nucleotides not matched to a gene: 3. Germline V gene sequence: CDR1 LNHDA, CDR2 SQIVND (reference sequence). The CDR3 is 15 residues long. The CDR3 DNA reads TGTGCCAGTAGTCCGGGGACAGCAACTAATGAAAAACTGTTTTTT. This sequence encodes CASSPGTATNEKLFF.

The chain has TRBV30 and TRBJ2-3; TRBD2 matches 7 bases. The CDR3 has 13 amino acids. Germline V gives CDR1 GTSNPN, CDR2 SVGIG (reference sequence). J was trimmed by 5 bases and V by 0 bases; bases with no gene match: 2. Written as DNA, the CDR3 is TGTGCCTGGAGTGTCAGGGAGGGAGATACGCAGTATTTT. Residues: CAWSVREGDTQYF.